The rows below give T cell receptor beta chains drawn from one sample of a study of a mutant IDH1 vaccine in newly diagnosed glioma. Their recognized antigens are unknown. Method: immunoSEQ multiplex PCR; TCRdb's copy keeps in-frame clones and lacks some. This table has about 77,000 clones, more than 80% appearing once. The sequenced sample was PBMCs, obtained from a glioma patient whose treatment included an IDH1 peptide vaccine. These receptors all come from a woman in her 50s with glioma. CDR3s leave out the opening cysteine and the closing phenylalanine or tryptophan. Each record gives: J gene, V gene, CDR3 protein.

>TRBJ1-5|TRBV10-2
ASSEGTYQPQH
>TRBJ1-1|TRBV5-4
ASRIGGKGPEAF
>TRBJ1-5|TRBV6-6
ASRGFGGNQPQH
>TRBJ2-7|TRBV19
ASSIAGGSYEQY
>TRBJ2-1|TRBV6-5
ASSSRQGFYNEQF
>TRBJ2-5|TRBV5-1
ASSPVDSLQETQY
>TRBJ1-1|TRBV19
ASTQGALRTEAF
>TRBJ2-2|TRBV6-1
ASPRDRDAGELF
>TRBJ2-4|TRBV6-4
ASSDLRGGLLAKNIQY
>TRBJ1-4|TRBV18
ASSPGRGIDEKLF
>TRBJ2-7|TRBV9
ASSVSREGSYEQY
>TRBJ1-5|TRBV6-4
ASSGFVKARRGNQPQH
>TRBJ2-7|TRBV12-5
ASGLVQGPTGSYEQY
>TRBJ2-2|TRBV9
ASSVSREWATGELF
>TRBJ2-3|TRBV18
ASSPGLAGTDTQY